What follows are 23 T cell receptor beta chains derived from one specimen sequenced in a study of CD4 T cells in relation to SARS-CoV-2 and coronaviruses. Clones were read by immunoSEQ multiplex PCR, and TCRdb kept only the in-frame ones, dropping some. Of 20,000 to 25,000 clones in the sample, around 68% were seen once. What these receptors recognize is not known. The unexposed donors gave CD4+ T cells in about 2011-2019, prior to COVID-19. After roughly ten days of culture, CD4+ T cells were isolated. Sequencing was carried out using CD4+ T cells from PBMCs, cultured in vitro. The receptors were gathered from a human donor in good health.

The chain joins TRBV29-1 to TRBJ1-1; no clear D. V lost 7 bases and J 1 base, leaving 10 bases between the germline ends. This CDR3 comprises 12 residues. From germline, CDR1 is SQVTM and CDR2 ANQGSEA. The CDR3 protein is CSGGRENTEAFF. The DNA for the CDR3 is TGCAGCGGCGGACGGGAGAACACTGAAGCTTTCTTT.

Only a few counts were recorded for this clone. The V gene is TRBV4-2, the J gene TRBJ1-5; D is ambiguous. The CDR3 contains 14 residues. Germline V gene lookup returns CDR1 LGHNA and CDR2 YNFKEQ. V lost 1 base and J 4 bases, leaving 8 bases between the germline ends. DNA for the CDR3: TGTGCCAGCAGCCAAGTATTGGCAAATCAGCCCCAGCATTTT. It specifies CASSQVLANQPQHF.

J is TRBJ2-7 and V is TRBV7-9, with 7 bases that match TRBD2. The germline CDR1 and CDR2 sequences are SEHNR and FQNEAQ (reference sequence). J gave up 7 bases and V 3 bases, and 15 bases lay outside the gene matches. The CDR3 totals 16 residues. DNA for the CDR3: TGTGCCAGCAGCTTGGAAGCGGGATTTCGGACTTTTGAGCAGTACTTC. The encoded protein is CASSLEAGFRTFEQYF.

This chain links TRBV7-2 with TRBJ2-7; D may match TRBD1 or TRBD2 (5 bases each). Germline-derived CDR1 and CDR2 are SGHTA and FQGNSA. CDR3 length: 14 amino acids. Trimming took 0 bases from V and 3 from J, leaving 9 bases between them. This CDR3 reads CASSLAGTNYEQYF. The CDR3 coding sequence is TGTGCCAGCAGCTTAGCAGGGACCAACTACGAGCAGTACTTC.

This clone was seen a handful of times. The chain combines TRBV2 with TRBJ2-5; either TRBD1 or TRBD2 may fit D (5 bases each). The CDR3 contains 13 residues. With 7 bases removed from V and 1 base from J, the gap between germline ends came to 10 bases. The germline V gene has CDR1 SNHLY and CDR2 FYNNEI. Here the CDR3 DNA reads TGTGCCAGCAATGGGGGAGTCCAAGAGACCCAGTACTTC. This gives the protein CASNGGVQETQYF.

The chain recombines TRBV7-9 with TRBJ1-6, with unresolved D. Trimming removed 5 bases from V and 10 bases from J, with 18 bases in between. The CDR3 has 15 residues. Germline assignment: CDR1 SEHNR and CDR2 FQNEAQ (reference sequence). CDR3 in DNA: TGTGCCAGCAGCCACCGCACAGTTCTTGGGTCACCCCTCCACTTT. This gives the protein CASSHRTVLGSPLHF.

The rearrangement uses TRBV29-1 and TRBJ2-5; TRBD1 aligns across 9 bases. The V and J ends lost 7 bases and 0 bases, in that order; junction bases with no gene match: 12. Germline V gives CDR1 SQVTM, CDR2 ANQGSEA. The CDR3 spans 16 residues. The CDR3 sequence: CSAGTGTRGYQETQYF. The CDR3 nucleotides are TGCAGCGCTGGGACAGGGACAAGGGGGTACCAAGAGACCCAGTACTTC.

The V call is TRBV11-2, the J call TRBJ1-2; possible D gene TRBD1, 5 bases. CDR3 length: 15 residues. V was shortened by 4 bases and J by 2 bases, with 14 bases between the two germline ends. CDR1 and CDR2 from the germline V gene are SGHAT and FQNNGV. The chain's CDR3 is CASSSFRVLNYGYTF. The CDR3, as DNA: TGTGCCAGCAGCTCCTTCAGGGTCCTCAACTATGGCTACACCTTC.

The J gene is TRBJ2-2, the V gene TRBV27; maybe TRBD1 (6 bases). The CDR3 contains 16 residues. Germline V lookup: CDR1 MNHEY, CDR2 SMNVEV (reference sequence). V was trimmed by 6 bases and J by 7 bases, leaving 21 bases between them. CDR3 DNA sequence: TGTGCCAGCAGCTTAGACACCAGGGGCGCAGGCGGGGAGCTGTTTTTT. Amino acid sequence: CASSLDTRGAGGELFF.

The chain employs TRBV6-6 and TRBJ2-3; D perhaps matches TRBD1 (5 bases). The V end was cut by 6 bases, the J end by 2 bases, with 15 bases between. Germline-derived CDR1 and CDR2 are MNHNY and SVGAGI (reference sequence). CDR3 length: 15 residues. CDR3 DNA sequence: TGTGCCAGCAGACAGGTTTGGGCCTCCACAGATACGCAGTATTTT. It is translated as CASRQVWASTDTQYF.

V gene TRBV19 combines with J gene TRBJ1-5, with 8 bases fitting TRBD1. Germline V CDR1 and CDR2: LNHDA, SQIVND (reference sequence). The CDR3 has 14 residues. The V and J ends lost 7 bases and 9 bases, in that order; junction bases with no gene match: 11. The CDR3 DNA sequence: TGTGCCAGTACCATCACAGGGGGTGCCTCGCCCCAGCATTTT. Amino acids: CASTITGGASPQHF.

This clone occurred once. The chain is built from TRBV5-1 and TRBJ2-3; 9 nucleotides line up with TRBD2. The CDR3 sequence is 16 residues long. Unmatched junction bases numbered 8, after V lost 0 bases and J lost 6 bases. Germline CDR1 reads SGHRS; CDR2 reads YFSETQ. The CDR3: CASSLEVAGAGDTQYF. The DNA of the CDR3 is TGCGCCAGCAGCTTGGAGGTAGCGGGAGCTGGGGATACGCAGTATTTT.

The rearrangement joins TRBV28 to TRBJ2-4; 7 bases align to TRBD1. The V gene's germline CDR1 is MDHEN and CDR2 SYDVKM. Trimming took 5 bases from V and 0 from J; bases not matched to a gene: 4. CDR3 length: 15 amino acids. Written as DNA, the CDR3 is TGTGCCAGCAGTACCGGGACAGTAGCCAAAAACATTCAGTACTTC. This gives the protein CASSTGTVAKNIQYF.

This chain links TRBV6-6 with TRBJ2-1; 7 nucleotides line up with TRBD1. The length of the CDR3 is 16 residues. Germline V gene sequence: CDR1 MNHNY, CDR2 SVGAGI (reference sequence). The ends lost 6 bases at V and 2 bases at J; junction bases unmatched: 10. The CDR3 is CASSSTGTATYNEQFF. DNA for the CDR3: TGTGCCAGCAGCTCCACGGGGACAGCTACCTACAATGAGCAGTTCTTC.

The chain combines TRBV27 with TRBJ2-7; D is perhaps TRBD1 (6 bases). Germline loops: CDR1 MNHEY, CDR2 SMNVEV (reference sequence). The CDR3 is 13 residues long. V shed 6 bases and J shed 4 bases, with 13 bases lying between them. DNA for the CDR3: TGTGCCAGCAGCCGTACAGGGCCATACGAGCAGTACTTC. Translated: CASSRTGPYEQYF.

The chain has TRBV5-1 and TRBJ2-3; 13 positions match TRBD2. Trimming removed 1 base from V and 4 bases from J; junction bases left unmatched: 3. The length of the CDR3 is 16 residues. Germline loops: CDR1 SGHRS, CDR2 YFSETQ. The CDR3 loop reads CASSLMTSGGSDTQYF. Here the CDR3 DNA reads TGCGCCAGCAGCTTGATGACTAGCGGGGGGTCAGATACGCAGTATTTT. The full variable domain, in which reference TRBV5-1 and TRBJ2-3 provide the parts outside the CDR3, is KAGVTQTPRYLIKTRGQQVTLSCSPISGHRSVSWYQQTPGQGLQFLFEYFSETQRNKGNFPGRFSGRQFSNSRSEMNVSTLELGDSALYLCASSLMTSGGSDTQYFGPGTRLTVL.

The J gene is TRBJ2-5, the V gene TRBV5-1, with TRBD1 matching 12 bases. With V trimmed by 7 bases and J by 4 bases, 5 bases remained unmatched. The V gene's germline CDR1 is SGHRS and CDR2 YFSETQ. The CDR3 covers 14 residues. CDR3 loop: CASGTGGTGETQYF. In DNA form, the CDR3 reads TGCGCCAGCGGGACAGGGGGCACGGGAGAGACCCAGTACTTC.

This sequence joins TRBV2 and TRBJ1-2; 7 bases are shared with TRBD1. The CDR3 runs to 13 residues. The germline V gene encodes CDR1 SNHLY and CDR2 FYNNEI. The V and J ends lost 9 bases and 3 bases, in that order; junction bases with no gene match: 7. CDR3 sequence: CARGRGRDYGYTF. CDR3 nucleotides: TGTGCCAGGGGGAGGGGGCGCGACTATGGCTACACCTTC. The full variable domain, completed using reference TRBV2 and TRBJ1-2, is EPEVTQTPSHQVTQMGQEVILRCVPISNHLYFYWYRQILGQKVEFLVSFYNNEISEKSEIFDDQFSVERPDGSNFTLKIRSTKLEDSAMYFCARGRGRDYGYTFGSGTRLTVV.

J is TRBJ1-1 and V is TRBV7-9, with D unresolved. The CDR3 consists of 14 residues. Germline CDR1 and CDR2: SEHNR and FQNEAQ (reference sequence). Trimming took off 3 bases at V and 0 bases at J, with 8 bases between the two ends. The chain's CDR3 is CASSFEQLNTEAFF. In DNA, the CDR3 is TGTGCCAGCAGCTTTGAACAGTTGAACACTGAAGCTTTCTTT.

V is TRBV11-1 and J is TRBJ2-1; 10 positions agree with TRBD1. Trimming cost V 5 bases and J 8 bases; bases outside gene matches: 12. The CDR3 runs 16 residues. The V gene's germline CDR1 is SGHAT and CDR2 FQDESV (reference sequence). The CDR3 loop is CASSPPLGQGNDEQFF. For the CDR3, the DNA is TGTGCCAGCAGCCCACCGTTGGGACAGGGGAATGATGAGCAGTTCTTC.

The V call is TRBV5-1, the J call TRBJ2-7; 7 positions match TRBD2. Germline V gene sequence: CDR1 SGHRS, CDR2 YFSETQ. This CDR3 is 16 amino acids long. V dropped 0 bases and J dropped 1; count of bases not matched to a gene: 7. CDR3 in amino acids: CASSLGPSGVSYEQYF. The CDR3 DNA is TGCGCCAGCAGCTTGGGGCCTAGCGGCGTTTCCTACGAGCAGTACTTC.

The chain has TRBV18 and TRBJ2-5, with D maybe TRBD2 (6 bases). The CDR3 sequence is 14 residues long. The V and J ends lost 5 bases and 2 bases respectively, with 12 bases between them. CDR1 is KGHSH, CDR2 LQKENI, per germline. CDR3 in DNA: TGTGCCAGCTCAGGACCCGGGAGTCAAGAGACCCAGTACTTC. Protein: CASSGPGSQETQYF.

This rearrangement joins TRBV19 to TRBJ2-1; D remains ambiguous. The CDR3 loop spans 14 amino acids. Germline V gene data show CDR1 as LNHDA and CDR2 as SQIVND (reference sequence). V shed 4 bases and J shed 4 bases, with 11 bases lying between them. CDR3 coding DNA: TGTGCCAGTAGTACCCCCGGTCCTTACAATGAGCAGTTCTTC. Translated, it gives CASSTPGPYNEQFF.